The clone carrying this TCR beta chain was counted ten times or more. The antigen remains unidentified. The record originates from a study of Graves' ophthalmopathy and Graves' hyperthyroidism. About the research overall: Before any treatment was given, at initial diagnosis, peripheral blood was collected.

Study-level points and caveats: Using 13 signatures, a model distinguished ophthalmopathy from stable hyperthyroidism, reaching 87.88% sensitivity and approximately 81% specificity.

The authors amplified TCR beta CDR3 regions, and they did so from RNA transcripts for repertoire sequencing. The workflow started with a first-round RT-PCR run with HTBI primers and then moved on to a second-round multiplex PCR. TCRdb used MiXCR to reprocess the multiplex PCR reads, holding one entry per CDR3 protein. The sample holds hundreds of thousands of distinct CDR3 sequences; roughly 20% are singletons and the top ten take around 3.2%. This CDR3 comprises 14 residues. V lost 5 bases and J lost 4, with 12 bases in between. Germline CDR1 is SGHVS and CDR2 is FQNEAQ. The term stable hyperthyroidism indicated an absence of ophthalmopathy within 18 months of follow-up. Exclusion covered patients with other autoimmune diseases or uncontrolled infections (as well as pregnancy or lactation).

The rearrangement uses TRBV7-8 and TRBJ1-3; D uncertain. Sequencing used peripheral blood. This clonotype was sampled from a woman younger than 30 with stable Graves' hyperthyroidism. CDR3 region: CASSIRGYGNTIYF. The CDR3 bases are TGTGCCAGCAGCATACGGGGTTACGGAAACACCATATATTTT.